This T cell receptor (beta chain) was sequenced in a study of CXCR3-negative and CXCR3-positive naive CD8 T cells. Across the study: The total count of TRB reads reached 120 million to 150 million, and each library contributed about 1.5 +/- 0.3 million.

UMI labels and 5' RACE were used to prepare the TRB cDNA libraries. Using the 5' RACE reads, TCRdb records one entry per CDR3 protein without DNA. The repertoire table contains 150,000 to 180,000 distinct CDR3 sequences. Comments on this clonotype: Its matching antigen is unknown.

General study findings and limits: Comparably high diversity marked both naive subsets, whereas memory CD8+ cells had much lower diversity. Naive CXCR3-positive cells had TRB CDR3s more hydrophobic than those of CXCR3-negative naive cells. With surface CD5 comparable between naive subsets, TCR strength was estimated using properties derived from the TRB CDR3.

By phenotype, naive CD8+ T cells were CD45RO-CCR7+CD27+CD95-. The germline V gene has CDR1 MDHEN and CDR2 SYDVKM. CDR3 length: 15 amino acids. The chain has TRBV28 and TRBJ2-7; with no DNA, the TCRdb D assignment of TRBD1 cannot be verified. The sample taken for sequencing was naive CXCR3+ CD8+ T cells from blood. The subset was: CD45RO-CCR7+CD27+CD95- naive CD8+ T cells expressing CXCR3 (TNR3+). The sequence was obtained from a human donor in good health. Some clones in this sample may be carry-over from other donors' samples. CDR3 protein: CASRPRTGGVDEQYF.